These T cell receptor beta chains were read from a single sample in a study of control samples from healthy donors and cancer patients. TCRdb's copy holds only in-frame clones and misses some; the assay was immunoSEQ multiplex PCR. The sample consists of some 74,000 clones, 70% to 90% of them appearing once. Sequencing was done on a sample of blood. These receptors all come from a woman between 45 and 60 years old in good health. The CDR3 runs from the conserved cysteine through the conserved F or W. D genes are given only for firm matches. The size entry is marked missing in some rows and otherwise reads once, few, many or a size class.

V gene	clone size	D gene	J gene	CDR3 DNA	CDR3 protein
TRBV4-2	few	NA	TRBJ1-6	TGTGCCAGCAGCCAAGTAAGGCCGGGAGGTTCACCCCTCCACTTT	CASSQVRPGGSPLHF
TRBV12-3/TRBV12-4	NA	NA	TRBJ1-1	TGTGCCAGCAGCCCCTATGAGGTCACTGAAGCTTTCTTT	CASSPYEVTEAFF
TRBV10-3	NA	NA	TRBJ2-1	TGTGCCATCAGCCAGGGATATTTAGACAATGAGCAGTTCTTC	CAISQGYLDNEQFF
TRBV6-5	NA	TRBD1	TRBJ1-4	TGTGCCAGCAGGGACAGGGCAACTAATGAAAAACTGTTTTTT	CASRDRATNEKLFF
TRBV6-5	NA	TRBD1	TRBJ2-7	TGTGCCAGCAGCTGGGGACAGGGGGATTTCGAGCAGTACTTC	CASSWGQGDFEQYF
TRBV5-1	NA	NA	TRBJ1-3	TGCGCCAGCAGCTCCCAAGGTTCGGGCCACACCATATATTTT	CASSSQGSGHTIYF
TRBV5-6	NA	NA	TRBJ2-3	TGTGCCAGCACCGAGGGACCAATAAGCACAGATACGCAGTATTTT	CASTEGPISTDTQYF
TRBV9	NA	NA	TRBJ2-2	TGTGCCAGCAGCGTGTCGGTATCCGGGGAGCTGTTTTTT	CASSVSVSGELFF
TRBV2	NA	NA	TRBJ1-2	TGTGCCAGCAGTGAAGGAAAAGGGTTGGGTGGCTACACCTTC	CASSEGKGLGGYTF
TRBV10-2	NA	TRBD1	TRBJ1-1	TGCGCCAGCAGCCCGGGACAGGGAAATTCTAATACTGAAGCTTTCTTT	CASSPGQGNSNTEAFF
TRBV18	NA	NA	TRBJ2-1	TGTGCCAGCTCACCACTCTATCCGCAGGACATAAGTGAGCAGTTCTTC	CASSPLYPQDISEQFF
TRBV3-1/TRBV3-2	NA	NA	TRBJ1-6	TGTGCCAGCAGCCAAGGGGTTCTTAATTCACCCCTCCACTTT	CASSQGVLNSPLHF
TRBV2	NA	NA	TRBJ1-1	TGTGCCAGCAGGTTTCAGTGGGAGGGAACTGAAGCTTTCTTT	CASRFQWEGTEAFF
TRBV2	NA	NA	TRBJ2-7	TGTGCCAGCAGCGCCCCACCGGACGAGCAGTACTTC	CASSAPPDEQYF
TRBV7-2	NA	NA	TRBJ1-4	TGTGCCAGCAGCTTACGTAGGGGCCGTGGGGATGAAAAACTGTTTTTT	CASSLRRGRGDEKLFF
TRBV9	NA	NA	TRBJ1-6	TGTGCCAGCAGCGTAGATAAGGGGTGGAATTCACCCCTCCACTTT	CASSVDKGWNSPLHF
TRBV7-2	NA	NA	TRBJ2-1	TGTGCCAGCAGCGACCACGGGGGGACAGCCTACAATGAGCAGTTCTTC	CASSDHGGTAYNEQFF
TRBV7-8	NA	TRBD1	TRBJ1-5	TGTGCCAGCAGTCCGGGACAGTTTAATCAGCCCCAGCATTTT	CASSPGQFNQPQHF
TRBV10-1	NA	NA	TRBJ2-1	TGCGCCAGCTCGCAGGGGATGAATGAGCAGTTCTTC	CASSQGMNEQFF
TRBV11-2	NA	NA	TRBJ1-2	TGTGCCAGCAGCTTAGGGGGCGAAGACCTCTATGGCTACACCTTC	CASSLGGEDLYGYTF
TRBV7-6	NA	NA	TRBJ2-3	TGTGCCAGCAGCTCTTTGTCAGATACGCAGTATTTT	CASSSLSDTQYF
TRBV3-1/TRBV3-2	once	NA	TRBJ1-1	TGTGCCAGCAGCCAAGGGACACCAGCCCCTTTCTTT	CASSQGTPAPFF
TRBV5-6	NA	NA	TRBJ2-6	TGTGCCAGCAGCTTGGCCGCTGGGGCCAACGTCCTGACTTTC	CASSLAAGANVLTF
TRBV11-2	NA	NA	TRBJ2-1	TGTGCCAGCAGCATCGACGGACAAAATGAGCAGTTCTTC	CASSIDGQNEQFF
TRBV7-9	once	TRBD1	TRBJ1-1	TGTGCCAGCAGCTCCGCGGCAGGGGGGGCCCAAACTGAAGCTTTCTTT	CASSSAAGGAQTEAFF
TRBV30	once	NA	TRBJ1-4	TGTGCCTGGAGTGTCACCCGCGTTGTAACTAATGAAAAACTGTTTTTT	CAWSVTRVVTNEKLFF
TRBV6-2/TRBV6-3	once	NA	TRBJ2-3	TGTGCCAGCAGCGGGGGCACAGATACGCAGTATTTT	CASSGGTDTQYF
TRBV5-6	NA	NA	TRBJ1-1	TGTGCCAGCAGCTTGGAGCACATAAACACTGAAGCTTTCTTT	CASSLEHINTEAFF
TRBV21-1	NA	NA	TRBJ2-7	TGTGCCAGCAGCAAAGAACAGGGTCAGGGCTACGAGCAGTACTTC	CASSKEQGQGYEQYF
TRBV18	NA	NA	TRBJ1-2	TGTGCCAGCTCACCCACGGGACAAAATAACTATGGCTACACCTTC	CASSPTGQNNYGYTF
TRBV6-1	NA	TRBD2	TRBJ2-5	TGTGCCAGCAGTGAATCTACTAGCGGGGCAGAGACCCAGTACTTC	CASSESTSGAETQYF
TRBV5-8	NA	TRBD1	TRBJ2-3	TGTGCCAGCAGCTTGGGCGGACAGGGGGTTTATACGCAGTATTTT	CASSLGGQGVYTQYF
TRBV11-3	NA	TRBD1	TRBJ1-2	TGTGCCAGCAGCCCCGATGGGACAGGAAAAGGCTACACCTTC	CASSPDGTGKGYTF
TRBV5-1	NA	TRBD1	TRBJ2-1	TGCGCCAGCAGCTCCACAGGGGGCCCACACAATGAGCAGTTCTTC	CASSSTGGPHNEQFF
TRBV6-6	NA	NA	TRBJ1-3	TGTGCCAGCAGTTACTCGAGGGGCCAGGGGAACACCATATATTTT	CASSYSRGQGNTIYF
TRBV5-1	NA	NA	TRBJ1-1	TGCGCCAGCAGCTTGGCCCTAAACGGACAGAACACTGAAGCTTTCTTT	CASSLALNGQNTEAFF
TRBV3-1/TRBV3-2	NA	NA	TRBJ2-2	TGTGCCAGCAGCCGGAGGGAGGATTTGAACACCGGGGAGCTGTTTTTT	CASSRREDLNTGELFF
TRBV3-1/TRBV3-2	NA	TRBD2	TRBJ2-2	TGTGCCAGCAGCCCGCGGGGGGCGCGTACCGGGGAGCTGTTTTTT	CASSPRGARTGELFF